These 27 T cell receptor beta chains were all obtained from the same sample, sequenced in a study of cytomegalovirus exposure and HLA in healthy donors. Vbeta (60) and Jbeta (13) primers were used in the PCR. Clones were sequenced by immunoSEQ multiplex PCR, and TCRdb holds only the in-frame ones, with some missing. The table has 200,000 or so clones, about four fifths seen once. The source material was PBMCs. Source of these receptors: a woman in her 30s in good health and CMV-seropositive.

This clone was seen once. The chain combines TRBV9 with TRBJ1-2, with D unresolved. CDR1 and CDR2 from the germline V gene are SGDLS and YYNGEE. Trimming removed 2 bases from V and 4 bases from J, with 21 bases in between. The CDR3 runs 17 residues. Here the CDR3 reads CASSVSALQQNFYGYTF. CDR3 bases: TGTGCCAGCAGCGTTAGCGCCCTACAACAGAATTTCTATGGCTACACCTTC.

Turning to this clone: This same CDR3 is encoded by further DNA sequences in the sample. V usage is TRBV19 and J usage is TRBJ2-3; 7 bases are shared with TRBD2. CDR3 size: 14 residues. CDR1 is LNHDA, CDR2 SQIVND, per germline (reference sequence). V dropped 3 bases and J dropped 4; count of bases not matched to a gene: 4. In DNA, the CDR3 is TGTGCCAGTAGTATCGGCACTAGCGCAGATACGCAGTATTTT. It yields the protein CASSIGTSADTQYF.

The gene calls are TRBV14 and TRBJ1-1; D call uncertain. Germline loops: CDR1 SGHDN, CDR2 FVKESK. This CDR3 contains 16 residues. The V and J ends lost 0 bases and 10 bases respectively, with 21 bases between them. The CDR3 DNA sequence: TGTGCCAGCAGCCAAGACTTGGGCACCCTCACTGGAGGAGCTTTCTTT. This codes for CASSQDLGTLTGGAFF.

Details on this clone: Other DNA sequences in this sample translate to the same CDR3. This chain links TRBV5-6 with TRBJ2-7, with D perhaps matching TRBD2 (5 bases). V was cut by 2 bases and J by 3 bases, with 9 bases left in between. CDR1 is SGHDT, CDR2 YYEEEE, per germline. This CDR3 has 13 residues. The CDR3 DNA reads TGTGCCAGCAGCTTTTTAAGCGGCTACGAGCAGTACTTC. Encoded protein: CASSFLSGYEQYF.

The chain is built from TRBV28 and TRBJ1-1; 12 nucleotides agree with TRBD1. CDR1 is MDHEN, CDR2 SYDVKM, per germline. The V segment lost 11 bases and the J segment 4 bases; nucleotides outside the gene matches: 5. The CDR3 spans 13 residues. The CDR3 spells CAGGQGARTEAFF. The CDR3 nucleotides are TGTGCCGGGGGACAGGGGGCGCGCACTGAAGCTTTCTTT.

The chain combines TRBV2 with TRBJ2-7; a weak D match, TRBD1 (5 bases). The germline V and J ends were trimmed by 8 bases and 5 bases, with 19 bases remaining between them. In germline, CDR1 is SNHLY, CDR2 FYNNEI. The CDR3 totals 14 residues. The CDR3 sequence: CASSTTRQRHEQYF. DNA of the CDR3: TGTGCCAGCTCCACAACCAGACAGCGACACGAGCAGTACTTC.

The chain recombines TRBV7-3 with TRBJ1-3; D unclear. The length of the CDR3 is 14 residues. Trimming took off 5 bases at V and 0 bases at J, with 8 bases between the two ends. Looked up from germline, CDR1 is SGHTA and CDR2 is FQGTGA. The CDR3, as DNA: TGTGCCAGCAGCCCACAGAACTCTGGAAACACCATATATTTT. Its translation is CASSPQNSGNTIYF.

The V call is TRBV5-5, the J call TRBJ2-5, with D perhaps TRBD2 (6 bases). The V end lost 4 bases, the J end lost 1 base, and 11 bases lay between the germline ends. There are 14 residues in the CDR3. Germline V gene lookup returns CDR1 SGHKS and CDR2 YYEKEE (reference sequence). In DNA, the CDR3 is TGTGCCAGCAGCCATCCGGGAGCCCAAGAGACCCAGTACTTC. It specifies CASSHPGAQETQYF.

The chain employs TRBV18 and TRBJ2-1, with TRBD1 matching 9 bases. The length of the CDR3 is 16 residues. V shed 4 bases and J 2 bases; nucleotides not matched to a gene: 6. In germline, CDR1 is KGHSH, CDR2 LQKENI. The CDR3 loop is CASSRRTGEAYNEQFF. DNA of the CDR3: TGTGCCAGCTCACGACGGACAGGGGAAGCCTACAATGAGCAGTTCTTC.

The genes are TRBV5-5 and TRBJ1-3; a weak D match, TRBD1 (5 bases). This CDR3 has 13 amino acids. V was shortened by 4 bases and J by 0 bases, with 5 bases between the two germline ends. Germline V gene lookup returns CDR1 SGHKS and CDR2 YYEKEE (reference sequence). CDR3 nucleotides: TGTGCCAGCAGCACAGGCTCTGGAAACACCATATATTTT. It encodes CASSTGSGNTIYF.

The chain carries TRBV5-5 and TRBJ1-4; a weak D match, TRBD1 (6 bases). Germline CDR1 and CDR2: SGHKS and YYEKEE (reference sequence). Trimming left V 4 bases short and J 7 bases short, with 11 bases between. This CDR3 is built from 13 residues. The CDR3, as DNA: TGTGCCAGCAGCAGGGGGGGTGCTGAAAAACTGTTTTTT. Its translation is CASSRGGAEKLFF.

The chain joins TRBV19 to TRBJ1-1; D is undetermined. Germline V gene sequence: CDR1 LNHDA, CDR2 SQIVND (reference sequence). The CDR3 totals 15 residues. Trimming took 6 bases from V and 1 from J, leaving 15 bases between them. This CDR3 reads CASRPGPAGNTEAFF. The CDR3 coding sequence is TGTGCCAGTAGGCCCGGGCCCGCGGGGAACACTGAAGCTTTCTTT.

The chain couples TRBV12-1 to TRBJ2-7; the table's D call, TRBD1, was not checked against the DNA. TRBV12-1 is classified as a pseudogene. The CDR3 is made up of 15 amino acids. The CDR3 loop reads CASSSPTGGGYEQYF. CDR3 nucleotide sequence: TGTGCCAGCAGCTCACCGACAGGGGGCGGGTACGAGCAGTACTTC.

CDR3 in amino acids: CASSQEGTVLVEAFF. CDR3 nucleotides: TGCGCCAGCAGCCAAGAGGGGACAGTTTTGGTTGAAGCTTTCTTT. The rearrangement joins TRBV4-1 to TRBJ1-1, with 7 bases lining up with TRBD1. The CDR3 has 15 amino acids. V lost 0 bases and J lost 7; bases outside the gene matches: 8. CDR1 and CDR2 (germline): MGHRA, YSYEKL.

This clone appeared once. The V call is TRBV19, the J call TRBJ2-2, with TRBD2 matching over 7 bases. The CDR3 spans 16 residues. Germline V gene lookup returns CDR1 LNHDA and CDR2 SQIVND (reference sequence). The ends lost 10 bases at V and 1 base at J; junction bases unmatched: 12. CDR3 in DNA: TGTGCCACCCCTCCTCCGGGAGGAAAGAACACCGGGGAGCTGTTTTTT. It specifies CATPPPGGKNTGELFF. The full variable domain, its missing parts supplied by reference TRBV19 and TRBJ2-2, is DGGITQSPKYLFRKEGQNVTLSCEQNLNHDAMYWYRQDPGQGLRLIYYSQIVNDFQKGDIAEGYSVSREKKESFPLTVTSAQKNPTAFYLCATPPPGGKNTGELFFGEGSRLTVL.

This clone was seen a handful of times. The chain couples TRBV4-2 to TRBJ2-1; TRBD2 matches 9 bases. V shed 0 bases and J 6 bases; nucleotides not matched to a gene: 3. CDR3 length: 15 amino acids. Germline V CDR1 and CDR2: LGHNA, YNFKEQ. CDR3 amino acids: CASSQELLAGNEQFF. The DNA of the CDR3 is TGTGCCAGCAGCCAAGAGTTACTAGCGGGCAATGAGCAGTTCTTC.

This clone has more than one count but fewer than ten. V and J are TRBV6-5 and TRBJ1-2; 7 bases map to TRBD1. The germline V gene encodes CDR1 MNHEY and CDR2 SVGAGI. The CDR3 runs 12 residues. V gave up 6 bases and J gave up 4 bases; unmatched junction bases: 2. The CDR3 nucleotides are TGTGCCAGCAGAGACAGGGCCTATGGCTACACCTTC. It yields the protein CASRDRAYGYTF.

CDR3 region: CASSSLGGTGTSYGYTF. The DNA for the CDR3 is TGTGCCAGCAGCTCATTAGGGGGAACCGGGACATCCTATGGCTACACCTTC. V usage is TRBV11-2 and J usage is TRBJ1-2; a possible D gene is TRBD1 (6 bases). V was trimmed by 4 bases and J by 4 bases, leaving 22 bases between them. The CDR3 is 17 residues long. Per germline, CDR1 SGHAT and CDR2 FQNNGV. Full variable domain (outside the CDR3, taken from reference TRBV11-2 and TRBJ1-2): EAGVAQSPRYKIIEKRQSVAFWCNPISGHATLYWYQQILGQGPKLLIQFQNNGVVDDSQLPKDRFSAERLKGVDSTLKIQPAKLEDSAVYLCASSSLGGTGTSYGYTFGSGTRLTVV.

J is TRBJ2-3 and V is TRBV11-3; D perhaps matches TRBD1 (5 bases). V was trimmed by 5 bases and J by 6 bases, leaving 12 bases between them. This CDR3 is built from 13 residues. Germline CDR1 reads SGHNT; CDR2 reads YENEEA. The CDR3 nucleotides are TGTGCCAGCAGCCGCCAAAAGGGGGATACGCAGTATTTT. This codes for CASSRQKGDTQYF.

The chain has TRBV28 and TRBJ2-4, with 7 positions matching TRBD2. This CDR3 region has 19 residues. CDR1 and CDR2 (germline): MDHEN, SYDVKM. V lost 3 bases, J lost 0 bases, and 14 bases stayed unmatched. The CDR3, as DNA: TGTGCCAGCAGTTTCCACTCCGGGACTACTGGACTAGCCAAAAACATTCAGTACTTC. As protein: CASSFHSGTTGLAKNIQYF.

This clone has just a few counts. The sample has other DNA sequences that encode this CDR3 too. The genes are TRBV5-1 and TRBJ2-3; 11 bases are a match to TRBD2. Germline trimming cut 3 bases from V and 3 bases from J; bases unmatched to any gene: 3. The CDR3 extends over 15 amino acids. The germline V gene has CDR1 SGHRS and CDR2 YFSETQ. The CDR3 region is CASSYASGRTDTQYF. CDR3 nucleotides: TGCGCCAGCAGCTATGCTAGCGGGAGGACAGATACGCAGTATTTT.

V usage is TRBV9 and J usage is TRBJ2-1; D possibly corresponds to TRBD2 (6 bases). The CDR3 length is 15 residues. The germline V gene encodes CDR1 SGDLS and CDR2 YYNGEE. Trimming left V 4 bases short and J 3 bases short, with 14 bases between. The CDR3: CASSYGVADYNEQFF. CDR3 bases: TGTGCCAGCAGCTATGGAGTAGCGGACTACAATGAGCAGTTCTTC.

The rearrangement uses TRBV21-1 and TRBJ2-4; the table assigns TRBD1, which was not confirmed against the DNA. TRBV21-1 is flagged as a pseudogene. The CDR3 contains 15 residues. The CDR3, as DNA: TGTGCCCTCAGGGGGGACACACAAGGGTGCAACATTCAGTACTTC. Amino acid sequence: CALRGDTQGCNIQYF.

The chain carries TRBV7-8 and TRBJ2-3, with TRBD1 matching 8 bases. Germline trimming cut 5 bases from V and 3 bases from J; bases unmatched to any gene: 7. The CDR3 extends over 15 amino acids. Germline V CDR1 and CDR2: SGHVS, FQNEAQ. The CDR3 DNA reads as TGTGCCAGCAGCGCCCTCAGGGGGCTGACAGATACGCAGTATTTT. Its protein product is CASSALRGLTDTQYF.

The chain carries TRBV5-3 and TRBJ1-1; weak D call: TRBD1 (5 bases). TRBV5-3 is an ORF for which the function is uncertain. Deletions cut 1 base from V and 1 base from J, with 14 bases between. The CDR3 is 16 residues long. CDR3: CARSLRGFLGNTEAFF. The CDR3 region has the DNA TGTGCCAGAAGCTTGAGGGGCTTTTTGGGGAACACTGAAGCTTTCTTT.

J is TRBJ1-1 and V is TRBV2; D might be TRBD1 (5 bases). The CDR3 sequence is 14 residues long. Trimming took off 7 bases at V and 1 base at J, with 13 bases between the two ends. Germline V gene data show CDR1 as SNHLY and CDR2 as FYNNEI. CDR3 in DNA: TGTGCCAGCAATTACGGGGGTGAGAACACTGAAGCTTTCTTT. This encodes CASNYGGENTEAFF.

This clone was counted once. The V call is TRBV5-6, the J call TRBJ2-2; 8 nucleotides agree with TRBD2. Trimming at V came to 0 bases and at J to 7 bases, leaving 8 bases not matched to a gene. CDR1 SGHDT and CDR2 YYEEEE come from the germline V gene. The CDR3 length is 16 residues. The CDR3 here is CASSLASGGISGELFF. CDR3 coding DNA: TGTGCCAGCAGCTTGGCCAGCGGGGGAATTAGCGGGGAGCTGTTTTTT. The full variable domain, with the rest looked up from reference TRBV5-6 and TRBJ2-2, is DAGVTQSPTHLIKTRGQQVTLRCSPKSGHDTVSWYQQALGQGPQFIFQYYEEEERQRGNFPDRFSGHQFPNYSSELNVNALLLGDSALYLCASSLASGGISGELFFGEGSRLTVL.